Following are 30 T cell receptor beta chains from one sample sequenced in a study of blood T cell repertoires in COVID-19. The data were produced by immunoSEQ multiplex PCR, yet TCRdb's version contains in-frame clones alone and is incomplete. The data show 100,000 to 120,000 clones, approximately 70% seen once. Input material: peripheral blood. The receptors shown here come from a woman in her fifties or sixties with acute or convalescent COVID-19.

The chain joins TRBV29-1 to TRBJ1-1, with D unresolved. V shed 7 bases and J shed 7 bases, with 10 bases lying between them. The CDR3 is 10 residues long. Germline CDR1 reads SQVTM; CDR2 reads ANQGSEA. This chain's CDR3 is CSGGEDEAFF. The DNA of the CDR3 is TGCAGCGGCGGTGAGGATGAAGCTTTCTTT.

The chain joins TRBV3-1 (or the pseudogene TRBV3-2) to TRBJ1-3; D ambiguous. The germline V gene has CDR1 LGHDT and CDR2 YNNKEL (reference sequence). The CDR3 loop spans 16 amino acids. Trimming cost V 1 base and J 0 bases, with 10 bases left between them. CDR3 coding DNA: TGTGCCAGCAGCCAAGGGAGGTTTCTCTCTGGAAACACCATATATTTT. Translating gives CASSQGRFLSGNTIYF.

The CDR3 DNA follows: TGTGCCTGGAGTACAGGGGGCAGTCAGCCCCAGCATTTT. Protein sequence: CAWSTGGSQPQHF. The chain is built from TRBV30 and TRBJ1-5; 9 positions agree with TRBD1. The germline V gene encodes CDR1 GTSNPN and CDR2 SVGIG (reference sequence). The CDR3 length is 13 residues. J was trimmed by 6 bases and V by 2 bases; bases with no gene match: 2.

CDR3 region: CASSLGGSEQYF. In DNA form, the CDR3 reads TGTGCCAGCAGTTTGGGAGGGAGCGAGCAGTACTTC. The chain has TRBV12-3 or TRBV12-4 and TRBJ2-7, with 7 bases matching TRBD2. This CDR3 has 12 residues. The J segment lost 6 bases and the V segment lost 3 bases, leaving 2 bases of the junction unmatched.

This clone has more than one count but fewer than ten. The chain employs TRBV3-1 (or the pseudogene TRBV3-2) and TRBJ1-6; a possible D gene is TRBD1 (6 bases). The V and J ends lost 6 bases and 6 bases respectively, with 12 bases between them. CDR3 length: 14 amino acids. From germline, CDR1 is LGHDT and CDR2 YNNKEL (reference sequence). The DNA of the CDR3 is TGTGCCAGCAGGAAGGGGGTCAGTAATTCACCCCTCCACTTT. Its protein product is CASRKGVSNSPLHF.

This clone was picked up a small number of times. The CDR3 coding sequence is TGCGCCAGCAGCTCCCAGGGATCTGGGGCCAACGTCCTGACTTTC. Its translation: CASSSQGSGANVLTF. This sequence joins TRBV5-1 and TRBJ2-6; the D gene is possibly TRBD1 (5 bases). V lost 3 bases, J lost 1 base, and 8 bases lay in between. There are 15 residues in the CDR3. Per the germline V gene, CDR1 is SGHRS and CDR2 is YFSETQ.

The chain carries TRBV9 and TRBJ1-3; 8 nucleotides line up with TRBD1. This CDR3 has 14 amino acids. The germline CDR1 and CDR2 sequences are SGDLS and YYNGEE. Trimming at V came to 5 bases and at J to 2 bases, leaving 3 bases not matched to a gene. The CDR3 DNA reads as TGTGCCAGCAGTCCAGGGGGCACTGGAAACACCATATATTTT. This codes for CASSPGGTGNTIYF.

The V gene is TRBV18, the J gene TRBJ1-1, with D unresolved. Germline loops: CDR1 KGHSH, CDR2 LQKENI. The ends were cut back, 5 bases at V and 3 bases at J, with 10 bases in the middle. The CDR3 runs 13 residues. This CDR3 reads CASSNGRDTEAFF. The DNA for the CDR3 is TGTGCCAGCTCAAACGGGAGGGACACTGAAGCTTTCTTT.

This rearrangement joins TRBV5-1 to TRBJ2-2, with 8 bases that match TRBD1. The junction had 9 bases not matched to a gene; V was cut back by 0 bases and J by 2 bases. Germline loops: CDR1 SGHRS, CDR2 YFSETQ. This CDR3 comprises 18 residues. CDR3 in amino acids: CASSLGRDRLRNTGELFF. CDR3 DNA sequence: TGCGCCAGCAGCTTGGGCCGGGACAGGCTTAGAAACACCGGGGAGCTGTTTTTT.

The chain links TRBV7-2 to TRBJ2-5; D ambiguous. The V end lost 2 bases, the J end lost 4 bases, and 5 bases lay between the germline ends. Germline V gives CDR1 SGHTA, CDR2 FQGNSA. There are 12 residues in the CDR3. The CDR3, as DNA: TGTGCCAGCAGCTTATCCTTAGAGACCCAGTACTTC. Encoded protein: CASSLSLETQYF.

The V gene is TRBV5-1, the J gene TRBJ2-5; D unresolved. The CDR3 runs to 15 residues. V was pared by 1 base and J by 5 bases, with 15 bases between. Germline lookup yields CDR1 SGHRS and CDR2 YFSETQ. In nucleotides, the CDR3 is TGCGCCAGCAGCTTGTTTCGGTCCAATCCGGAGACCCAGTACTTC. Protein sequence: CASSLFRSNPETQYF.

The chain joins TRBV6-6 to TRBJ1-1; 8 bases match TRBD1. V trimming: 3 bases; J trimming: 4 bases; junction bases outside the gene matches: 4. Germline V gives CDR1 MNHNY, CDR2 SVGAGI (reference sequence). This CDR3 is 14 amino acids long. Here the CDR3 reads CASSYDRGVTEAFF. Written as DNA, the CDR3 is TGTGCCAGCAGTTATGACAGGGGAGTCACTGAAGCTTTCTTT.

This clone occurred once. The chain links TRBV7-9 to TRBJ1-2; 7 positions match TRBD1. The CDR3 covers 13 residues. The ends lost 4 bases at V and 4 bases at J; junction bases unmatched: 3. CDR1 is SEHNR and CDR2 is FQNEAQ in the germline V gene (reference sequence). The CDR3 is CASSSGGSYGYTF. In DNA, the CDR3 is TGTGCCAGCAGCTCAGGGGGGAGCTATGGCTACACCTTC.

This clone came up once. The rearrangement links TRBV7-3 to TRBJ1-2; D is perhaps TRBD1 (6 bases). Trimming removed 5 bases at V and 7 bases at J, with 29 bases between. The CDR3 has 18 residues. The germline V gene encodes CDR1 SGHTA and CDR2 FQGTGA. The CDR3 coding sequence is TGTGCCAGCAGCCCCTGGGGGCCAAGAGGGGCTAGTATCGGTGGCTACACCTTC. Protein sequence: CASSPWGPRGASIGGYTF.

This clone was picked up a small number of times. The chain uses TRBV2 and TRBJ2-3; 11 positions agree with TRBD2. The CDR3 has 15 residues. Losses at the gene ends were 2 bases for V and 8 bases for J; bases not matched to a gene: 6. Germline lookup yields CDR1 SNHLY and CDR2 FYNNEI. CDR3 sequence reads: CASSELAGGRGTQYF. The CDR3 DNA reads TGTGCCAGCAGTGAATTAGCGGGGGGGCGAGGTACGCAGTATTTT.

The chain recombines TRBV6-5 with TRBJ1-2; D is ambiguous. Germline values: CDR1 MNHEY, CDR2 SVGAGI. The CDR3 covers 15 residues. V was cut by 6 bases and J by 4 bases, with 18 bases left in between. CDR3 sequence reads: CASRLGTGSRYGYTF. Written as DNA, the CDR3 is TGTGCCAGCAGACTGGGTACGGGGTCTCGCTATGGCTACACCTTC.

V gene TRBV12-5 combines with J gene TRBJ1-6, with TRBD1 identical over 9 bases. The germline gives CDR1 LGHNT, CDR2 FRNRAP. This CDR3 has 17 residues. The trim removed 2 bases at V and 10 bases at J, leaving 12 bases unmatched. CDR3 in DNA: TGTGCTAGTGGTTTGCTAGGTCGGGACAGGGTAAACTCACCCCTCCACTTT. Its translation: CASGLLGRDRVNSPLHF.

This clone was found a few times. V is TRBV14 and J is TRBJ2-7, with D tentatively TRBD1 (6 bases). Germline lookup yields CDR1 SGHDN and CDR2 FVKESK. The ends were cut back, 3 bases at V and 0 bases at J, with 15 bases in the middle. CDR3 length: 16 amino acids. The CDR3 DNA reads TGTGCCAGCAGCCAGACGACAGGTTTCAGCTCCTACGAGCAGTACTTC. This codes for CASSQTTGFSSYEQYF.

V usage is TRBV7-2 and J usage is TRBJ1-6; TRBD1 aligns across 7 bases. The CDR3 sequence is 15 residues long. V gave up 0 bases and J gave up 7 bases; unmatched junction bases: 3. CDR1 SGHTA and CDR2 FQGNSA come from the germline V gene. The CDR3 protein is CASSLAQGENSPLHF. CDR3 coding DNA: TGTGCCAGCAGCTTAGCGCAGGGGGAGAATTCACCCCTCCACTTT.

The V call is TRBV29-1, the J call TRBJ1-1; possible D gene TRBD1, 6 bases. V was cut by 6 bases and J by 4 bases, with 15 bases left in between. The CDR3 is 13 residues long. Germline V lookup: CDR1 SQVTM, CDR2 ANQGSEA. The CDR3, as DNA: TGCAGCGTAGTACAGGGCGGGGGCACTGAAGCTTTCTTT. It codes for CSVVQGGGTEAFF.

There are a few counts of this clone. V gene TRBV5-8 combines with J gene TRBJ1-2; TRBD1 aligns across 11 bases. Germline loops: CDR1 SGHTS, CDR2 YDEGEE. CDR3 size: 14 residues. V lost 3 bases and J lost 8; bases outside the gene matches: 6. DNA of the CDR3: TGTGCCAGCAGCTCCGGACAGGGGGCTTTAGGCTACACCTTC. As protein: CASSSGQGALGYTF.

The rearrangement uses TRBV7-9 and TRBJ1-1; D is perhaps TRBD1 (5 bases). The V end lost 6 bases, the J end lost 5 bases, and 16 bases lay between the germline ends. Looked up from germline, CDR1 is SEHNR and CDR2 is FQNEAQ (reference sequence). The CDR3 runs to 14 residues. The CDR3 protein is CASSSNQGGTEAFF. In DNA form, the CDR3 reads TGTGCCAGCAGTTCCAACCAGGGAGGAACTGAAGCTTTCTTT. The full variable domain, its missing parts supplied by reference TRBV7-9 and TRBJ1-1, is DTGVSQNPRHKITKRGQNVTFRCDPISEHNRLYWYRQTLGQGPEFLTYFQNEAQLEKSRLLSDRFSAERPKGSFSTLEIQRTEQGDSAMYLCASSSNQGGTEAFFGQGTRLTVV.

On this clone: The same CDR3 is also encoded by other DNA sequences in this sample. This chain connects TRBV5-4 to TRBJ1-2; 7 nucleotides align to TRBD1. Germline values: CDR1 SGHNT, CDR2 YYREEE (reference sequence). The CDR3 is 13 residues long. Losses at the gene ends were 1 base for V and 4 bases for J; bases not matched to a gene: 1. The CDR3 protein is CASSLNRGYGYTF. As DNA, the CDR3 is TGTGCCAGCAGCTTGAACAGGGGCTATGGCTACACCTTC.

The chain couples TRBV4-2 to TRBJ2-5; perhaps TRBD2 as D (7 bases). The V end was cut by 4 bases, the J end by 3 bases, with 15 bases between. The CDR3 is 15 residues long. Germline CDR1 LGHNA, CDR2 YNFKEQ. This CDR3 is CASSLGGAEEETQYF. CDR3 nucleotides: TGTGCCAGCAGCCTTGGGGGGGCCGAGGAAGAGACCCAGTACTTC.

This rearrangement joins TRBV19 to TRBJ2-6; a weak D match, TRBD1 (5 bases). V lost 6 bases and J 4 bases, leaving 16 bases between the germline ends. Germline assignment: CDR1 LNHDA and CDR2 SQIVND (reference sequence). The CDR3 runs 16 residues. The DNA of the CDR3 is TGTGCCAGTAGCACCGGACAAGCCACAGGGGCCAACGTCCTGACTTTC. Its translation: CASSTGQATGANVLTF.

V is TRBV28 and J is TRBJ1-4; TRBD1 might be the D (5 bases). V gave up 5 bases and J gave up 8 bases, with 15 bases separating them. Germline V gene data show CDR1 as MDHEN and CDR2 as SYDVKM. CDR3 length: 14 amino acids. Written as DNA, the CDR3 is TGTGCCAGCAGTCGGGGGGGTAGGAGGGAAAAACTGTTTTTT. It yields the protein CASSRGGRREKLFF.

J is TRBJ1-5 and V is TRBV24-1, with a weak D call TRBD1 (5 bases). Trimming took 11 bases from V and 4 from J, leaving 11 bases between them. The CDR3 is 12 residues long. Germline values: CDR1 KGHDR, CDR2 SFDVKD. CDR3 sequence reads: CAISEGNQPQHF. Here the CDR3 DNA reads TGTGCCATCTCGGAGGGGAATCAGCCCCAGCATTTT.

V gene TRBV4-1 combines with J gene TRBJ1-1, with D hard to call. Between the trimmed V and J ends, which lost 3 bases and 0 bases, there was a span of 11 bases. CDR1 and CDR2 from the germline V gene are MGHRA and YSYEKL. The CDR3 totals 15 residues. Here the CDR3 DNA reads TGCGCCAGCAGCCAGAGACCAGAGGTGAACACTGAAGCTTTCTTT. It translates to CASSQRPEVNTEAFF.

Comment on this clone: The junction departs from the called germline gene at one end, perhaps through a read error. J is TRBJ2-7 and V is TRBV7-8, with 8 positions matching TRBD2. Looked up from germline, CDR1 is SGHVS and CDR2 is FQNEAQ. CDR3 size: 16 residues. CDR3 sequence: CAGSLADSGLGYEQYF. Here the CDR3 DNA reads TGTGCCGGCAGCTTAGCGGATTCGGGACTAGGCTACGAGCAGTACTTC.

The chain is built from TRBV9 and TRBJ1-2; 9 bases agree with TRBD1. The CDR3 runs 15 residues. Germline V gene lookup returns CDR1 SGDLS and CDR2 YYNGEE. After removal of 0 bases from V and 2 bases from J, the junction contained 2 bases not matched to a gene. Here the CDR3 DNA reads TGTGCCAGCAGCGTAGATGGGACAGGGAACTATGGCTACACCTTC. It yields the protein CASSVDGTGNYGYTF.